This T cell receptor beta chain was observed in a study of blood T cells in healthy people across ages. Study conclusions and caveats: A strong correlation between TCR beta diversity and naive T cell percentage was seen.

Through a sample-barcoded 5' primer and a J-beta primer mix, a second PCR was run for about 6 to 11 cycles. Each cDNA molecule received a tag from a template-switch adaptor that had 12 random nucleotides. MiXCR, run by TCRdb on the 5' RACE reads, gives a single entry per CDR3 protein. The table shows 1.6 million or so distinct CDR3 sequences, with about 35% occurring only once. Note on this clonotype: Antigen unknown.

Sequencing was done on a sample of blood. The receptor was derived from a woman aged 30 to 39 in good health.

CDR3 sequence: CAIRPTGADSGANVLTF. DNA of the CDR3: TGTGCCATCAGGCCCACAGGGGCAGACTCTGGGGCCAACGTCCTGACTTTC. The gene calls are TRBV10-3 and TRBJ2-6, with 7 bases aligning to TRBD1. The CDR3 runs to 17 residues. Germline CDR1 is ENHRY and CDR2 is SYGVKD. V trimming: 6 bases; J trimming: 0 bases; junction bases outside the gene matches: 8.